This entry is about one T cell receptor (beta chain). The entry originates in a study of blood T cell repertoires in COVID-19. Study in general: There were acute and convalescent COVID-19 samples, and they came from the United States, Italy and Spain.

Using immunoSEQ multiplex PCR, the repertoire was profiled, and TCRdb retains in-frame clones only, with some absent. The profile shows 150,000 to 200,000 clones, about 80% of them singletons. The CDR3 covers 14 residues. Germline loops: CDR1 SEHNR, CDR2 FQNEAQ (reference sequence). V lost 2 bases and J 12 bases, leaving 17 bases between the germline ends. V gene TRBV7-9 combines with J gene TRBJ2-1, with D maybe TRBD2 (6 bases). This receptor was obtained from a woman older than 75 with acute or convalescent COVID-19. The sequenced sample was peripheral blood. CDR3 DNA: TGTGCCAGCAGCTTATCGGGCGGGGCCCCCACGCAGTTCTTC. The encoded protein is CASSLSGGAPTQFF.